The entry that follows covers one T cell receptor (beta chain) sequence. The CDR3 length is 13 residues. Germline lookup yields CDR1 MNHEY and CDR2 SMNVEV (reference sequence). Trimming cost V 4 bases and J 4 bases, with 11 bases left between them. This sample is part of a study of cytomegalovirus exposure and HLA in healthy donors. 13 Jbeta primers and 60 Vbeta primers were used for the PCR. TCRdb keeps only in-frame clones here, not all; method: immunoSEQ multiplex PCR. The table shows approximately 130,000 clones, with approximately 87% occurring only once. This TCR came from a woman younger than 45 in good health and CMV-seronegative. Sequenced input: PBMCs. The chain recombines TRBV27 with TRBJ2-7; perhaps TRBD1 as D (5 bases). CDR3 region: CASSSLQGYEQYF. CDR3 in DNA: TGTGCCAGCAGTTCACTCCAGGGATACGAGCAGTACTTC.